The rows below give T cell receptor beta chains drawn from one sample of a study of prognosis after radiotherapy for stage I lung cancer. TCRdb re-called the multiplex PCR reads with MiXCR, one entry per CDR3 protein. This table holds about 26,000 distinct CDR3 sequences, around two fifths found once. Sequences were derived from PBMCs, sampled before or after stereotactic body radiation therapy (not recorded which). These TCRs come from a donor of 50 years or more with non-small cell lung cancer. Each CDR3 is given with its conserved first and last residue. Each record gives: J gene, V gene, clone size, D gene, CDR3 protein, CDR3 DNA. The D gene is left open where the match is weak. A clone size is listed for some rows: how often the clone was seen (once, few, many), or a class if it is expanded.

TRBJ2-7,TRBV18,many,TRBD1,CASSRDRGEQYF,TGTGCCAGCTCACGGGACAGGGGCGAGCAGTACTTC
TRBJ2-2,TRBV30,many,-,CAWSAETSGELFF,TGTGCCTGGAGTGCAGAGACAAGCGGGGAGCTGTTTTTT
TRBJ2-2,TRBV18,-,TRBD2,CASSLTSGSTGELFF,TGTGCCAGCTCACTAACTAGCGGGAGCACCGGGGAGCTGTTTTTT
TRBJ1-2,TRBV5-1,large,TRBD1,CASSTTGAEVYYGYTF,TGCGCCAGCAGCACGACAGGGGCAGAGGTTTACTATGGCTACACCTTC
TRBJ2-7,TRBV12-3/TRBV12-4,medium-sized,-,CASSSETAYEQYF,TGTGCCAGCAGTTCCGAGACAGCCTACGAGCAGTACTTC
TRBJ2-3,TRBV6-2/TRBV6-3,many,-,CASSYSTERVTLTDTQYF,TGTGCCAGCAGTTACTCGACGGAGCGGGTGACCCTAACAGATACGCAGTATTTT
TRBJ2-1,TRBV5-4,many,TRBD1,CASSTQGDEQFF,TGTGCCAGCAGCACACAGGGGGACGAGCAGTTCTTC
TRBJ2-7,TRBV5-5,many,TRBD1,CASSLEGTGIGEQYF,TGTGCCAGCAGCTTGGAAGGGACAGGGATTGGCGAGCAGTACTTC
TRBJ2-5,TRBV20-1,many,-,CSAREAAQETQYF,TGCAGTGCTAGAGAGGCGGCCCAAGAGACCCAGTACTTC
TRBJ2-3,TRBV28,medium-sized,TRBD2,CASSSMAGLALSSTDTQYF,TGTGCCAGCAGTTCCATGGCGGGACTAGCGTTATCTAGCACAGATACGCAGTATTTT
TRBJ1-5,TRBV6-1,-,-,CASSTGRQPQHF,TGTGCCAGCAGTACAGGGAGACAGCCCCAGCATTTT
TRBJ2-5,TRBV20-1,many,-,CSGYGGGETQYF,TGCAGTGGGTACGGGGGCGGAGAGACCCAGTACTTC
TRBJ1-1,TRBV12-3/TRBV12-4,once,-,CASRFGGASTEAFF,TGTGCCAGCAGATTCGGGGGGGCAAGCACTGAAGCTTTCTTT
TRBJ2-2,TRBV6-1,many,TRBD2,CASSPLGLAGGPNTGELFF,TGTGCCAGCAGTCCCCTAGGACTAGCGGGGGGCCCAAACACCGGGGAGCTGTTTTTT
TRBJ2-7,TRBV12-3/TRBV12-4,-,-,CASSLGMWGAQEQYF,TGTGCCAGCAGCTTAGGTATGTGGGGGGCGCAGGAGCAGTACTTC
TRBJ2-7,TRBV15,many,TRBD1,CATSRDRGYSYEQYF,TGTGCCACCAGCAGAGACAGGGGGTACTCCTACGAGCAGTACTTC
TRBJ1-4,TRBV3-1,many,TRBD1,CASSLNRGSNEKLFF,TGTGCCAGCAGCCTCAACAGGGGGTCGAATGAAAAACTGTTTTTT
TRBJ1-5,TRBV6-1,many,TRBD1,CASSKNTQGALNQPQHF,TGTGCCAGCAGTAAGAATACACAGGGGGCCCTCAATCAGCCCCAGCATTTT
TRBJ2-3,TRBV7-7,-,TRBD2,CASSSGLAGGGTQYF,TGTGCTAGCAGCTCAGGACTAGCGGGAGGCGGTACGCAGTATTTT
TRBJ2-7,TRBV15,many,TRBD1,CATSRGDRVSYEQYF,TGTGCCACCAGCAGAGGAGACAGGGTCTCCTACGAGCAGTACTTC
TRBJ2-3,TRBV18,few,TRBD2,CASSPAGGSDTQYF,TGTGCCAGCTCACCAGCGGGGGGCTCAGATACGCAGTATTTT
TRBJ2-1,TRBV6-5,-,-,CASSSGAFYNEQFF,TGTGCCAGCAGTTCAGGGGCCTTCTACAATGAGCAGTTCTTC
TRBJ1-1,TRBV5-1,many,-,CASSGETVNTEAFF,TGCGCCAGCAGCGGGGAGACGGTGAACACTGAAGCTTTCTTT
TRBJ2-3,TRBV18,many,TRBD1,CASSPTLGQEKIDTQYF,TGTGCCAGCTCACCAACGCTAGGACAGGAAAAAATAGATACGCAGTATTTT
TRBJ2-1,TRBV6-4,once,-,CASRVEEGVNEQFF,TGTGCCAGCAGGGTGGAGGAGGGGGTTAATGAGCAGTTCTTC
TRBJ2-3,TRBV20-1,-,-,CSAIDWRDTQYF,TGCAGTGCTATTGACTGGAGGGATACGCAGTATTTT
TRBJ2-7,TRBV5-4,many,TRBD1,CASRWGTGNDEQYF,TGTGCCAGCAGGTGGGGGACAGGGAACGACGAGCAGTACTTC
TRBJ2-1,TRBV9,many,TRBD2,CASSVESSGNNEQFF,TGTGCCAGCAGCGTAGAATCTAGCGGGAACAATGAGCAGTTCTTC
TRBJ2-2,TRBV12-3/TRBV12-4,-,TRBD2,CASSMRSGEDGELFF,TGTGCCAGCAGCATGCGTAGCGGGGAGGACGGGGAGCTGTTTTTT
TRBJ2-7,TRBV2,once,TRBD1,CATLGQGKKEQYF,TGTGCCACCCTCGGACAGGGCAAGAAGGAGCAGTACTTC
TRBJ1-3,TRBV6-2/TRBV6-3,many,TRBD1,CASSIHQQGGNTIYF,TGTGCCAGCAGTATTCACCAACAGGGGGGAAACACCATATATTTT
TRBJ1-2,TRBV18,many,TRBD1,CARSRDRGLGYTF,TGTGCCAGATCCCGGGACAGGGGGCTCGGCTACACCTTC
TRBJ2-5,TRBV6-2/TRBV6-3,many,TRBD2,CASHGTSEGETQYF,TGTGCCAGCCACGGGACTAGCGAGGGGGAGACCCAGTACTTC
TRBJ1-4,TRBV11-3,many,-,CAWIGGVNEKLFF,TGTGCCTGGATCGGGGGTGTTAATGAAAAACTGTTTTTT
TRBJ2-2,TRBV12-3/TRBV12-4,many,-,CASRIQETGELFF,TGTGCCAGCAGGATACAGGAGACCGGGGAGCTGTTTTTT
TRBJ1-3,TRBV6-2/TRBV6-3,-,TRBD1,CASSGGDRGASANTIYF,TGTGCCAGCAGTGGAGGGGACAGGGGAGCTTCTGCAAACACCATATATTTT
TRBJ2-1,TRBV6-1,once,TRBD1,CASRRGRAGDNEQFF,TGTGCCAGCCGCAGGGGGCGGGCAGGGGACAATGAGCAGTTCTTC
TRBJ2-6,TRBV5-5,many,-,CASSSGANVLTF,TGTGCCAGCAGCTCTGGGGCCAACGTCCTGACTTTC
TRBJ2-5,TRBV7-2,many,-,CASSHGGGIETQYF,TGTGCCAGCAGTCATGGTGGTGGGATAGAGACCCAGTACTTC
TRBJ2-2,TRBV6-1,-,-,CASSPTGAGGELFF,TGTGCCAGCAGCCCCACGGGGGCCGGCGGGGAGCTGTTTTTT
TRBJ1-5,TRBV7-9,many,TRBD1,CASSRGTGKGQPQHF,TGTGCCAGCAGCCGAGGGACAGGGAAGGGTCAGCCCCAGCATTTT
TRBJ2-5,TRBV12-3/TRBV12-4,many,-,CASSLVMIGSETQYF,TGTGCCAGCAGTTTGGTCATGATAGGGAGCGAGACCCAGTACTTC
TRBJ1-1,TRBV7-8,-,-,CASRPESWNTEAFF,TGTGCCAGCAGACCCGAAAGTTGGAACACTGAAGCTTTCTTT
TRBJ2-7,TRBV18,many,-,CASSPPGTLVYEQYF,TGTGCCAGCTCACCACCCGGGACTTTGGTGTACGAGCAGTACTTC
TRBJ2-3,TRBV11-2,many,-,CASSPDPGLSRDTQYF,TGTGCCAGCAGCCCAGATCCGGGACTCTCTCGGGATACGCAGTATTTT
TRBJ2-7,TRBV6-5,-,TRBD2,CASSYSGLSPKRTYEQYF,TGTGCCAGCAGTTACTCGGGACTATCGCCCAAAAGAACCTACGAGCAGTACTTC
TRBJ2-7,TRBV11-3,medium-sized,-,CASSDLDGSYEQYF,TGTGCCAGCAGCGACTTGGACGGTTCCTACGAGCAGTACTTC
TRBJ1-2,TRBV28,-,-,CATKDGNYGYNF,TGTGCCACAAAGGACGGGAACTATGGCTACAACTTC
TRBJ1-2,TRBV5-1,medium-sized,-,CASSFEGDLYGYTF,TGCGCCAGCAGCTTTGAGGGAGATCTCTATGGCTACACCTTC
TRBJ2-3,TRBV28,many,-,CASRTLGGPATEDTQYF,TGTGCCAGCAGAACCCTCGGGGGCCCAGCTACGGAAGATACGCAGTATTTT
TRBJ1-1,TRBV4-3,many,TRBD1,CASSLGTGSEAFF,TGCGCCAGCAGCCTAGGGACAGGTTCTGAAGCTTTCTTT
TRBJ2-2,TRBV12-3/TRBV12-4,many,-,CASSTGLAGELFF,TGTGCCAGCAGCACAGGGTTGGCCGGGGAGCTGTTTTTT
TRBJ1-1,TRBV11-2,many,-,CASSLVQGSKAFF,TGTGCCAGCAGCTTAGTTCAGGGCAGTAAAGCTTTCTTT
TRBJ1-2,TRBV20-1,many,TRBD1,CSAPPRDSANYGYTF,TGCAGTGCTCCACCCAGGGACAGTGCTAACTATGGCTACACCTTC